The rows below give T cell receptor beta chains drawn from one sample of a study of OX40 agonist ivuxolimab in advanced cancers. Sequencing was performed with immunoSEQ multiplex PCR; in TCRdb, only in-frame clones are kept and a portion is missing. The sample has about 22,000 clones; around four fifths are singletons. The sample in question was CD4+ or CD8+ T cells sorted from blood, obtained in a trial of the OX40 agonist ivuxolimab. Receptor source: an adult with an advanced solid tumor such as melanoma, head and neck, liver or kidney cancer. CDR3s include the opening cysteine and the closing phenylalanine or tryptophan. A D gene is named only where the DNA matches it firmly. A row's size may be missing; if present it is once, few, many or a size class.

TRBV28	-	TRBJ2-7	TRBD2	CASSLFPGLAGDPYEQYF	TGTGCCAGCAGTTTATTCCCGGGACTAGCGGGGGACCCCTACGAGCAGTACTTC
TRBV6-1	once	TRBJ2-1	TRBD2	CASSGIAGGNEQFF	TGTGCCAGCAGTGGAATAGCGGGAGGAAATGAGCAGTTCTTC
TRBV6-6	-	TRBJ2-7	-	CASSAGFEQYF	TGTGCCAGCAGTGCGGGGTTCGAGCAGTACTTC
TRBV4-1	-	TRBJ2-5	TRBD2	CASSQEASGGETQYF	TGCGCCAGCAGCCAAGAGGCTAGCGGGGGGGAGACCCAGTACTTC
TRBV11-2	-	TRBJ2-1	TRBD2	CASSPRRGGGIYNEQFF	TGTGCCAGCAGCCCCCGACGCGGGGGGGGAATATACAATGAGCAGTTCTTC
TRBV19	-	TRBJ2-2	-	CASSTSSRGTGELFF	TGTGCCAGTAGTACCTCCTCCAGGGGCACCGGGGAGCTGTTTTTT
TRBV6-1	-	TRBJ2-7	TRBD1	CASSPTGGYSYEQYF	TGTGCCAGCAGCCCCACAGGGGGTTACTCCTACGAGCAGTACTTC
TRBV13	-	TRBJ2-1	TRBD1	CATRQGAGYNEQFF	TGTGCCACCAGACAGGGGGCGGGTTACAATGAGCAGTTCTTC
TRBV7-9	-	TRBJ2-1	-	CASSLFVDNEQFF	TGTGCCAGCAGCCTCTTCGTAGACAATGAGCAGTTCTTC
TRBV19	-	TRBJ1-5	-	CASIPSLGSNQPQHF	TGTGCCAGTATCCCTTCCTTAGGGAGCAATCAGCCCCAGCATTTT
TRBV13	-	TRBJ2-1	-	CASSRGGDEQFF	TGTGCCAGCAGCCGAGGGGGAGATGAGCAGTTCTTC
TRBV27	-	TRBJ2-3	-	CASSLQLLTDTQYF	TGTGCCAGCAGTTTACAACTACTCACAGATACGCAGTATTTT
TRBV9	-	TRBJ1-1	-	CASSVEAGGTEAFF	TGTGCCAGCAGCGTAGAAGCGGGGGGGACTGAAGCTTTCTTT
TRBV12-5	-	TRBJ2-7	-	CASGPGHSYEQYF	TGTGCTAGTGGGCCAGGGCACTCCTACGAGCAGTACTTC
TRBV9	few	TRBJ1-2	-	CASSEVAGYGYTF	TGTGCCAGCAGCGAGGTCGCGGGCTATGGCTACACCTTC
TRBV10-2	medium-sized	TRBJ2-7	-	CASSSALSYEQYF	TGCGCCAGCAGTAGCGCTCTCTCCTACGAGCAGTACTTC
TRBV13	few	TRBJ2-1	TRBD1	CASRQGWNNEQFF	TGTGCCAGCAGACAGGGGTGGAACAATGAGCAGTTCTTC
TRBV7-7	-	TRBJ1-3	-	CASSPGGTGNTIYF	TGTGCTAGCAGCCCGGGGGGGACTGGAAACACCATATATTTT
TRBV7-6	-	TRBJ2-1	TRBD1	CASGWTGNEQFF	TGTGCCAGCGGTTGGACAGGGAATGAGCAGTTCTTC
TRBV9	-	TRBJ2-3	TRBD2	CASSGTSGGGDTQYF	TGTGCCAGCAGCGGGACTAGCGGGGGAGGGGATACGCAGTATTTT
TRBV5-1	-	TRBJ2-7	-	CASRETESYEQYF	TGCGCCAGCAGAGAGACGGAGTCCTACGAGCAGTACTTC
TRBV10-1	once	TRBJ2-5	TRBD1	CASSGTGNQETQYF	TGCGCCAGCAGTGGGACAGGGAATCAAGAGACCCAGTACTTC
TRBV28	few	TRBJ2-4	-	CASSLRRGENIQYF	TGTGCCAGCAGTTTACGCAGGGGAGAAAACATTCAGTACTTC
TRBV7-8	-	TRBJ2-7	-	CASSFSGPNDEQYF	TGTGCCAGCAGCTTTAGCGGACCTAACGACGAGCAGTACTTC
TRBV15	once	TRBJ2-1	-	CATSRVPGSSYNEQFF	TGTGCCACCAGCAGAGTCCCCGGGAGCTCCTACAATGAGCAGTTCTTC
TRBV9	-	TRBJ2-5	-	CASSVESREETQYF	TGTGCCAGCAGCGTAGAGTCCCGGGAAGAGACCCAGTACTTC